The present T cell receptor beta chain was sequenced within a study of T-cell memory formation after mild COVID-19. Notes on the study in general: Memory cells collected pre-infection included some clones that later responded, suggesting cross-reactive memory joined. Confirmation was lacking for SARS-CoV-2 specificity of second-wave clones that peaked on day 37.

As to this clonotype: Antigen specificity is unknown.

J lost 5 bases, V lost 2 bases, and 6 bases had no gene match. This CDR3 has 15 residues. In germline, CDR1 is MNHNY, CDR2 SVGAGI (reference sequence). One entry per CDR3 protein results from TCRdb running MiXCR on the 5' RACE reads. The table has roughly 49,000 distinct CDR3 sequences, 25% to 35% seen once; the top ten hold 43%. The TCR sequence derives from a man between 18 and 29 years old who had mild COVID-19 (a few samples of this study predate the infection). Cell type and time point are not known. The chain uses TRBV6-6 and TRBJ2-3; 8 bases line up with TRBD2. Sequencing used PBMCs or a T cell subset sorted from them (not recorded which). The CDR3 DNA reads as TGTGCCAGCAGTTACGCCGGGGGGGGCGGAGATACGCAGTATTTT. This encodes CASSYAGGGGDTQYF.